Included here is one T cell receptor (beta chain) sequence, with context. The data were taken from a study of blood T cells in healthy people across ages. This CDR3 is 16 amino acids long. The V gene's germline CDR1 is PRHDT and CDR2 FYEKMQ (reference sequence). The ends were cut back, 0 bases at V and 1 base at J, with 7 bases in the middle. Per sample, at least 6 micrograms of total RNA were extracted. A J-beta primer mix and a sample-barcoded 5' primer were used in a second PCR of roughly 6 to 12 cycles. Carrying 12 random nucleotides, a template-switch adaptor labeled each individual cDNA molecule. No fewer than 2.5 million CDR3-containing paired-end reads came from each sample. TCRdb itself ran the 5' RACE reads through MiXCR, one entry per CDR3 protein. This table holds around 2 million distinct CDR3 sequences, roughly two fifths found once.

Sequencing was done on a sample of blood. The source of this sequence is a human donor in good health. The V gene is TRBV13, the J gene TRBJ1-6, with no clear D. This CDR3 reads CASSLGVGSYNSPLHF. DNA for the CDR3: TGTGCCAGCAGCTTAGGGGTAGGGTCCTATAATTCACCCCTCCACTTT.